The 31 T cell receptor beta chains reported below all come from one sample, sequenced in a study of cytomegalovirus exposure and HLA in healthy donors. Primers: 60 Vbeta forward and 13 Jbeta reverse. Sequencing was performed with immunoSEQ multiplex PCR; in TCRdb, only in-frame clones are kept and a portion is missing. The sample shows roughly 220,000 clones, 80% to 90% of them seen only once. Sequencing used PBMCs. The receptors here all came from a young man in good health and CMV-seronegative.

This rearrangement joins TRBV14 to TRBJ2-3; 9 nucleotides match TRBD2. This CDR3 region has 17 residues. The junction had 13 bases not matched to a gene; V was cut back by 0 bases and J by 9 bases. CDR1 and CDR2 (germline): SGHDN, FVKESK. CDR3 protein: CASSQEGVAGALQTQYF. The CDR3 DNA sequence: TGTGCCAGCAGCCAAGAAGGGGTAGCGGGGGCGCTGCAAACGCAGTATTTT. The variable domain in full, with the rest retrieved from reference TRBV14 and TRBJ2-3, is EAGVTQFPSHSVIEKGQTVTLRCDPISGHDNLYWYRRVMGKEIKFLLHFVKESKQDESGMPNNRFLAERTGGTYSTLKVQPAELEDSGVYFCASSQEGVAGALQTQYFGPGTRLTVL.

The V gene is TRBV5-4, the J gene TRBJ2-7; TRBD2 is a possible D gene (6 bases). The V gene's germline CDR1 is SGHNT and CDR2 YYREEE (reference sequence). This CDR3 is built from 14 residues. V was pared by 4 bases and J by 7 bases, with 18 bases between. CDR3 sequence reads: CASSTGTGRGEQYF. For the CDR3, the DNA is TGTGCCAGCAGCACCGGGACGGGGCGGGGTGAGCAGTACTTC.

This chain connects TRBV5-1 to TRBJ1-1; tentative D call: TRBD1 (5 bases). CDR1 SGHRS and CDR2 YFSETQ come from the germline V gene. The CDR3 is 16 residues long. The V end was cut by 4 bases, the J end by 3 bases, with 19 bases between. The CDR3 bases are TGCGCCAGCAGCCCCAACACGGGCTGGGGCGACACTGAAGCTTTCTTT. This codes for CASSPNTGWGDTEAFF.

The chain is built from TRBV9 and TRBJ2-7, with unresolved D. This CDR3 is built from 13 residues. V was pared by 4 bases and J by 1 base, with 9 bases between. The germline gives CDR1 SGDLS, CDR2 YYNGEE. The CDR3 DNA is TGTGCCAGCAGCCGTGACACGTCCTACGAGCAGTACTTC. This encodes CASSRDTSYEQYF.

This clone was detected once. This sequence joins TRBV5-1 and TRBJ1-4; tentatively, D is TRBD1 (6 bases). Germline CDR1 and CDR2: SGHRS and YFSETQ. Trimming removed 7 bases from V and 5 bases from J, with 15 bases in between. This CDR3 comprises 14 residues. CDR3 nucleotide sequence: TGCGCCAGCCGTCTAGGGGGGGGGAATGAAAAACTGTTTTTT. Protein product: CASRLGGGNEKLFF. Full variable domain (outside the CDR3, taken from reference TRBV5-1 and TRBJ1-4): KAGVTQTPRYLIKTRGQQVTLSCSPISGHRSVSWYQQTPGQGLQFLFEYFSETQRNKGNFPGRFSGRQFSNSRSEMNVSTLELGDSALYLCASRLGGGNEKLFFGSGTQLSVL.

The rearrangement joins TRBV6-5 to TRBJ1-6; D is undetermined. This CDR3 is built from 16 residues. Trimming shortened V by 1 base and J by 0 bases, and 7 bases separated the two germline ends. Germline V lookup: CDR1 MNHEY, CDR2 SVGAGI. CDR3: CASSYFSSSYNSPLHF. Written as DNA, the CDR3 is TGTGCCAGCAGTTACTTTTCTAGCTCCTATAATTCACCCCTCCACTTT.

This chain uses TRBV5-1 with TRBJ1-6; TRBD1 agrees at 8 bases. The V segment lost 5 bases and the J segment 5 bases; nucleotides outside the gene matches: 3. The CDR3 loop spans 14 amino acids. Looked up from germline, CDR1 is SGHRS and CDR2 is YFSETQ. DNA of the CDR3: TGCGCCAGCAGGGGGGACAGGCATAATTCACCCCTCCACTTT. It is translated as CASRGDRHNSPLHF.

The genes are TRBV2 and TRBJ1-1; TRBD1 might be the D (5 bases). The V end lost 7 bases, the J end lost 5 bases, and 14 bases lay between the germline ends. This CDR3 has 13 amino acids. Germline V gene data show CDR1 as SNHLY and CDR2 as FYNNEI. CDR3 protein: CASNLGGSTEAFF. The CDR3 nucleotides are TGTGCCAGCAACTTGGGGGGTTCAACTGAAGCTTTCTTT.

The chain recombines TRBV5-1 with TRBJ1-3, with D perhaps matching TRBD1 (5 bases). Deletions cut 0 bases from V and 0 bases from J, with 10 bases between. The CDR3 has 16 residues. CDR1 is SGHRS and CDR2 is YFSETQ in the germline V gene. CDR3 protein: CASSLVTGLSGNTIYF. CDR3 coding DNA: TGCGCCAGCAGCTTGGTAACAGGCCTCTCTGGAAACACCATATATTTT.

The CDR3: CSVGRSVGAYEQYF. The CDR3 DNA reads as TGCAGCGTCGGTCGGAGTGTAGGAGCCTACGAGCAGTACTTC. The chain combines TRBV29-1 with TRBJ2-7; no definite D call. Germline CDR1 reads SQVTM; CDR2 reads ANQGSEA. CDR3 length: 14 amino acids. Trimming took off 6 bases at V and 2 bases at J, with 17 bases between the two ends.

This clone showed up just a few times. The rearrangement uses TRBV2 and TRBJ2-7, with TRBD2 identical over 8 bases. The CDR3 is 14 residues long. Germline V lookup: CDR1 SNHLY, CDR2 FYNNEI. V gave up 6 bases and J gave up 2 bases; unmatched junction bases: 6. CDR3 protein: CASRGAGGPYEQYF. In nucleotides, the CDR3 is TGTGCCAGCAGGGGGGCGGGGGGTCCCTACGAGCAGTACTTC.

V gene TRBV11-1 combines with J gene TRBJ1-6, with 10 bases matching TRBD1. V shed 2 bases, J shed 7 bases, and the junction held 5 bases outside the gene matches. Germline CDR1 is SGHAT and CDR2 is FQDESV (reference sequence). This CDR3 contains 16 residues. The CDR3 nucleotides are TGTGCCAGCAGCTTAACGACAGGGGGCTGGAATTCACCCCTCCACTTT. It translates to CASSLTTGGWNSPLHF.

This sequence joins TRBV9 and TRBJ2-5; perhaps TRBD1 as D (6 bases). This CDR3 is built from 17 residues. The germline V gene has CDR1 SGDLS and CDR2 YYNGEE. The V and J ends lost 3 bases and 1 base respectively, with 19 bases between them. The chain's CDR3 is CASSGIQTGRIQETQYF. In DNA, the CDR3 is TGTGCCAGCAGCGGCATCCAGACAGGACGGATCCAAGAGACCCAGTACTTC.

This clone was counted a single time. The rearrangement uses TRBV7-9 and TRBJ2-5; 10 nucleotides agree with TRBD2. With 4 bases clipped from V and 0 bases from J, the junction kept 8 bases outside the gene matches. The germline CDR1 and CDR2 sequences are SEHNR and FQNEAQ (reference sequence). This CDR3 contains 17 residues. CDR3 in DNA: TGTGCCAGCAGCTCCACCCGTAGCGGGGGGTACCAAGAGACCCAGTACTTC. Translating it yields CASSSTRSGGYQETQYF.

The rearrangement joins TRBV4-1 to TRBJ2-3; 10 bases are shared with TRBD2. V lost 1 base and J lost 2; bases outside the gene matches: 6. The CDR3 spans 17 residues. Looked up from germline, CDR1 is MGHRA and CDR2 is YSYEKL. CDR3 DNA sequence: TGCGCCAGCAGCCAAGGCCTAGCGGGGGACTTCACAGATACGCAGTATTTT. This translates into CASSQGLAGDFTDTQYF.

The chain uses TRBV7-3 and TRBJ2-2; D may be TRBD1 (5 bases). The germline V gene encodes CDR1 SGHTA and CDR2 FQGTGA. The CDR3 runs 16 residues. V shed 2 bases and J shed 0 bases, with 10 bases lying between them. The CDR3 DNA reads as TGTGCCAGCAGCTTATTAGGGGATTCGAACACCGGGGAGCTGTTTTTT. It encodes CASSLLGDSNTGELFF.

This clone has only a few counts. This chain links TRBV29-1 with TRBJ2-1; TRBD1 aligns across 8 bases. This CDR3 spans 14 amino acids. Losses at the gene ends were 8 bases for V and 5 bases for J; bases not matched to a gene: 11. CDR1 SQVTM and CDR2 ANQGSEA come from the germline V gene. CDR3 loop: CSFSPGQEDNEQFF. The CDR3 DNA is TGCAGCTTCTCTCCGGGACAGGAAGACAATGAGCAGTTCTTC.

In this sample, this clone turned up once. The chain is built from TRBV28 and TRBJ1-3; D unresolved. The CDR3 sequence is 14 residues long. Germline V gene data show CDR1 as MDHEN and CDR2 as SYDVKM. Deletions cut 1 base from V and 9 bases from J, with 13 bases between. The CDR3 loop is CASSLSGTGRTIYF. The CDR3 nucleotides read TGTGCCAGCAGTTTATCGGGAACCGGACGCACCATATATTTT.

The chain carries TRBV14 and TRBJ1-1; maybe TRBD1 (5 bases). Germline V gene sequence: CDR1 SGHDN, CDR2 FVKESK. The ends were cut back, 3 bases at V and 5 bases at J, with 13 bases in the middle. The CDR3 spans 14 residues. Here the CDR3 DNA reads TGTGCCAGCAGCCAGTCCGGGGCGGGGACTGAAGCTTTCTTT. Protein product: CASSQSGAGTEAFF.

This chain links TRBV4-3 with TRBJ1-2; 10 nucleotides line up with TRBD1. The V gene end was trimmed by 0 bases and the J gene end by 5 bases; junction bases not matched to a gene: 3. Germline values: CDR1 LGHNA, CDR2 YSLEER. The CDR3 is made up of 15 amino acids. CDR3 protein: CASSQETGGTYGYTF. The CDR3 region has the DNA TGCGCCAGCAGCCAAGAGACAGGGGGCACGTATGGCTACACCTTC.

This chain links TRBV27 with TRBJ2-7, with 10 bases matching TRBD1. CDR3 length: 14 amino acids. V lost 3 bases, J lost 5 bases, and 4 bases stayed unmatched. Germline lookup yields CDR1 MNHEY and CDR2 SMNVEV (reference sequence). The CDR3 bases are TGTGCCAGCAGTTTGCGGGACAGGGGAAACGAGCAGTACTTC. Its protein product is CASSLRDRGNEQYF.

Written as DNA, the CDR3 is TGTGCCAGCAGTCCCGGGACAGGGCGCTTCCAGCCCCAGCATTTT. It is translated as CASSPGTGRFQPQHF. J is TRBJ1-5 and V is TRBV6-5; 9 nucleotides align to TRBD1. The CDR3 length is 15 residues. The V segment lost 5 bases and the J segment 7 bases; nucleotides outside the gene matches: 9. The V gene's germline CDR1 is MNHEY and CDR2 SVGAGI.

This sequence joins TRBV15 and TRBJ1-3, with D possibly TRBD1 on 5 matching bases. Germline CDR1 reads LNHNV; CDR2 reads YYDKDF (reference sequence). This CDR3 contains 15 residues. The V end lost 5 bases, the J end lost 8 bases, and 19 bases lay between the germline ends. This chain's CDR3 is CATSASRQFGDTIYF. CDR3 sequence (DNA): TGTGCCACCAGCGCGTCAAGACAGTTCGGTGACACCATATATTTT. Full variable domain (missing parts from reference TRBV15 and TRBJ1-3): DAMVIQNPRYQVTQFGKPVTLSCSQTLNHNVMYWYQQKSSQAPKLLFHYYDKDFNNEADTPDNFQSRRPNTSFCFLDIRSPGLGDTAMYLCATSASRQFGDTIYFGEGSWLTVV.

The V and J genes are TRBV7-2 and TRBJ1-3; 8 bases agree with TRBD1. J lost 3 bases, V lost 2 bases, and 3 bases had no gene match. The CDR3 loop spans 15 amino acids. Germline V lookup: CDR1 SGHTA, CDR2 FQGNSA. The CDR3 DNA follows: TGTGCCAGCAGCTTACGGACAGGGAATGGAAACACCATATATTTT. It is translated as CASSLRTGNGNTIYF.

Worth noting for this clone: Mismatch with germline at one junction end may stem from a read error. The J gene is TRBJ2-7, the V gene TRBV7-9; the D is unclear. Germline CDR1 reads SEHNR; CDR2 reads FQNEAQ (reference sequence). This CDR3 comprises 14 residues. The CDR3 protein is CSSSLSSRSYEQYF. Here the CDR3 DNA reads TGTTCCAGCAGCTTAAGCAGCAGGTCCTACGAGCAGTACTTC.

The V call is TRBV9, the J call TRBJ1-2, with 9 bases aligning to TRBD1. Per the germline V gene, CDR1 is SGDLS and CDR2 is YYNGEE. CDR3 length: 16 amino acids. V was pared by 0 bases and J by 2 bases, with 5 bases of the junction left unmatched. The CDR3 sequence is CASSVARDRENYGYTF. CDR3 sequence (DNA): TGTGCCAGCAGCGTAGCCCGGGACAGGGAAAACTATGGCTACACCTTC.

This clone came up once. The chain links TRBV9 to TRBJ2-1; 7 bases map to TRBD2. CDR3 length: 15 residues. Germline V lookup: CDR1 SGDLS, CDR2 YYNGEE. The junction had 4 bases not matched to a gene; V was cut back by 3 bases and J by 1 base. CDR3 nucleotide sequence: TGTGCCAGCAGCGCCCTAGCGGCGTCCTACAATGAGCAGTTCTTC. Translation: CASSALAASYNEQFF.

The chain carries TRBV5-6 and TRBJ1-2; 10 bases are shared with TRBD1. Trimming cost V 2 bases and J 7 bases; bases outside gene matches: 8. Germline V CDR1 and CDR2: SGHDT, YYEEEE. CDR3 length: 15 amino acids. The CDR3 protein is CASSLTDRGLGGYTF. The CDR3, as DNA: TGTGCCAGCAGCTTAACTGACAGGGGGCTTGGTGGCTACACCTTC.

In regard to this clone: Additional DNA sequences in this sample encode the identical CDR3. The rearrangement links TRBV15 to TRBJ1-2; 10 bases agree with TRBD1. J gave up 4 bases and V 6 bases, and 5 bases lay outside the gene matches. Germline assignment: CDR1 LNHNV and CDR2 YYDKDF (reference sequence). The CDR3 runs to 14 residues. In DNA, the CDR3 is TGTGCCACCAGTGAGACAGGGGGCGGCTATGGCTACACCTTC. As protein: CATSETGGGYGYTF.

V gene TRBV4-1 combines with J gene TRBJ2-5; D unresolved. V was clipped by 1 base and J by 11 bases, with 11 bases between them. The CDR3 length is 12 residues. Germline V gene lookup returns CDR1 MGHRA and CDR2 YSYEKL. The CDR3 loop is CASSQGPGVQYF. The CDR3, as DNA: TGCGCCAGCAGCCAAGGTCCAGGTGTGCAGTACTTC.

The J gene is TRBJ2-7, the V gene TRBV4-3; D ambiguous. Germline-derived CDR1 and CDR2 are LGHNA and YSLEER. The CDR3 contains 15 residues. The germline V and J ends were trimmed by 0 bases and 7 bases, with 16 bases remaining between them. The DNA for the CDR3 is TGCGCCAGCAGCCAAGAGGCCAGCGTCATACGAGAGCAGTACTTC. Translation gives CASSQEASVIREQYF.